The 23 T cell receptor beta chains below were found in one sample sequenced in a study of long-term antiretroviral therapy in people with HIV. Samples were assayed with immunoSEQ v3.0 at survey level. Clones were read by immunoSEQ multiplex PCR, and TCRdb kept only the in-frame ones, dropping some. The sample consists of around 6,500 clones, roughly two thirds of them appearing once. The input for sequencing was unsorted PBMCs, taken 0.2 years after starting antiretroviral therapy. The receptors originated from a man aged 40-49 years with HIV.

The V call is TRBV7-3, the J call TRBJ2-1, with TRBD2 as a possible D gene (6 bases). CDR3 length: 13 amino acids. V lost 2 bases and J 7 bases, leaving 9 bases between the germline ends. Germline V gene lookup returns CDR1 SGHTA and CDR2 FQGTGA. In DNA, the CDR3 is TGTGCCAGCAGCTTAGGCGGGGAAAATGAGCAGTTCTTC. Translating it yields CASSLGGENEQFF.

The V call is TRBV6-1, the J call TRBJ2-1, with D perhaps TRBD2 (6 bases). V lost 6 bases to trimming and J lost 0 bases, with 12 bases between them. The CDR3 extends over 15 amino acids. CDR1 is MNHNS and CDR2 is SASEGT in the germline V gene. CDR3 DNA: TGTGCCAGCAGGGCTAGCGCCCACTCCTACAATGAGCAGTTCTTC. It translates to CASRASAHSYNEQFF.

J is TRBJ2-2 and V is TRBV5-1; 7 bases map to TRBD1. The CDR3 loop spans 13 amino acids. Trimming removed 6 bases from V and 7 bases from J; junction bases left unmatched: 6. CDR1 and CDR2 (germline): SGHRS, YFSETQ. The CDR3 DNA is TGCGCCAGCACACCGCAGGGGGTCGGGGAGCTGTTTTTT. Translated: CASTPQGVGELFF.

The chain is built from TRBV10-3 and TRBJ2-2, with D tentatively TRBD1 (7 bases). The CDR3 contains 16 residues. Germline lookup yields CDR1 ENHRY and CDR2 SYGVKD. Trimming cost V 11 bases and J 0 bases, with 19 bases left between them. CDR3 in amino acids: CASDAGQPANTGELFF. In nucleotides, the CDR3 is TGTGCCTCGGACGCGGGACAGCCCGCGAACACCGGGGAGCTGTTTTTT.

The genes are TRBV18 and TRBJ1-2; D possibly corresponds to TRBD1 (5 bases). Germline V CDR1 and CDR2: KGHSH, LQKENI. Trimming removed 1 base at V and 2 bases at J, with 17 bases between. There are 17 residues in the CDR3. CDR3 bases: TGTGCCAGCTCACCACTTGGAGGTCGAGGGGCAAACTATGGCTACACCTTC. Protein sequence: CASSPLGGRGANYGYTF.

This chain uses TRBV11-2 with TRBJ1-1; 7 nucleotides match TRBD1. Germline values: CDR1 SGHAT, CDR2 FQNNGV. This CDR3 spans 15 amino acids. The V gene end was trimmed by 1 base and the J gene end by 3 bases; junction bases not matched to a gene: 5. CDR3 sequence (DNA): TGTGCCAGCAGCTTAGTTCAGGGGGGGTACACTGAAGCTTTCTTT. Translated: CASSLVQGGYTEAFF.

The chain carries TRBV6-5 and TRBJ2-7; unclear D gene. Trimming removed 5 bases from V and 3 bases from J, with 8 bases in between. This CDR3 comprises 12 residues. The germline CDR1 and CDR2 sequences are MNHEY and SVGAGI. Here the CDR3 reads CASSTLGYEQYF. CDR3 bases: TGTGCCAGCAGTACCCTGGGCTACGAGCAGTACTTC.

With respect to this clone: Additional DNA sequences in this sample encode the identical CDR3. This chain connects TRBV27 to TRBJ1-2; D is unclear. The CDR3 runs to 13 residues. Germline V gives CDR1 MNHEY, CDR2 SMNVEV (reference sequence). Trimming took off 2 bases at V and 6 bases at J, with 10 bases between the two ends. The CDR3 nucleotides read TGTGCCAGCAGTTTAGGGTACGGGGATGGCTACACCTTC. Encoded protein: CASSLGYGDGYTF.

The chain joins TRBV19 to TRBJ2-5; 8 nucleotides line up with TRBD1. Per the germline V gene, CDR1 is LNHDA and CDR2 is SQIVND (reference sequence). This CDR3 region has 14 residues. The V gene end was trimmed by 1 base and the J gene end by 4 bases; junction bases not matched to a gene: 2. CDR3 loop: CASSIGQGAETQYF. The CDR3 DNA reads TGTGCCAGTAGTATAGGGCAGGGGGCAGAGACCCAGTACTTC.

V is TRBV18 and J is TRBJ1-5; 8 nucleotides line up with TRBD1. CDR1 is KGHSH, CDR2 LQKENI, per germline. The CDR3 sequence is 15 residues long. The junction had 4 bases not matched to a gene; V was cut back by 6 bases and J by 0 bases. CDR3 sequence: CASSGGTGSNQPQHF. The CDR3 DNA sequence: TGTGCCAGCTCGGGTGGGACAGGTAGCAATCAGCCCCAGCATTTT.

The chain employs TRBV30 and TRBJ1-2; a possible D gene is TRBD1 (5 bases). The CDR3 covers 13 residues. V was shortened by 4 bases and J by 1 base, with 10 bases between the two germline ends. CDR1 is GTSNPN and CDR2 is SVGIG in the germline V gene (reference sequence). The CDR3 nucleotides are TGTGCCTGGAAATTACAGGTTAACTATGGCTACACCTTC. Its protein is CAWKLQVNYGYTF.

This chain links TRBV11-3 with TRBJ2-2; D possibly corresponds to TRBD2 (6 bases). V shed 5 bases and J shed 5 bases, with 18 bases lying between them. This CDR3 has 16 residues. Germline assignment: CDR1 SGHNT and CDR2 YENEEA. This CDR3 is CASSARDSFPTGELFF. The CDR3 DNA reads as TGTGCCAGCAGCGCCAGGGACTCCTTTCCAACCGGGGAGCTGTTTTTT. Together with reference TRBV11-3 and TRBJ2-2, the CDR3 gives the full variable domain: EAGVVQSPRYKIIEKKQPVAFWCNPISGHNTLYWYLQNLGQGPELLIRYENEEAVDDSQLPKDRFSAERLKGVDSTLKIQPAELGDSAVYLCASSARDSFPTGELFFGEGSRLTVL.

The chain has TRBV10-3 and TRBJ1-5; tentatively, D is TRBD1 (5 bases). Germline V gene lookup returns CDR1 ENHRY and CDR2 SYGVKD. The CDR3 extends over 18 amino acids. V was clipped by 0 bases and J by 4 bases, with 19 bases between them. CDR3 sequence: CAISESLILGQGNQPQHF. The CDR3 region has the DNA TGTGCCATCAGTGAGTCGTTGATCTTAGGGCAGGGTAATCAGCCCCAGCATTTT.

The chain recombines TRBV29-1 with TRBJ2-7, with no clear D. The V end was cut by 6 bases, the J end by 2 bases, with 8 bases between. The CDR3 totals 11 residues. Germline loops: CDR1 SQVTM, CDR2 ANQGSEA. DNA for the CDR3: TGCAGCGTACTGATTGCCTACGAGCAGTACTTC. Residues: CSVLIAYEQYF.

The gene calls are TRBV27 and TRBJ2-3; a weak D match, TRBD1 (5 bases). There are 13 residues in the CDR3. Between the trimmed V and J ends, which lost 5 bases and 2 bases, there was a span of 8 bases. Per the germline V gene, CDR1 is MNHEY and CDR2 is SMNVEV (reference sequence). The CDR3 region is CASSLDNTDTQYF. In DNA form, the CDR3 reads TGTGCCAGCAGTCTGGACAACACAGATACGCAGTATTTT.

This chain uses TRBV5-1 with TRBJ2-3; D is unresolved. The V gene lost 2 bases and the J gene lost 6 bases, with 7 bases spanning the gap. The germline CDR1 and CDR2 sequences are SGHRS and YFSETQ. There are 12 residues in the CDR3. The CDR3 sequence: CASSFSSDTQYF. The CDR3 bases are TGCGCCAGCAGCTTTTCTTCGGATACGCAGTATTTT.

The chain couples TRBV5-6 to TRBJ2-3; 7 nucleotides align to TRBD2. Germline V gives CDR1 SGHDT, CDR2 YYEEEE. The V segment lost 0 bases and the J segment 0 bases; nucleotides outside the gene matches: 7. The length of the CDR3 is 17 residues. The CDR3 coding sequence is TGTGCCAGCAGCTTGGTCGGGGGGTGGGGCAGCACAGATACGCAGTATTTT. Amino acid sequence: CASSLVGGWGSTDTQYF. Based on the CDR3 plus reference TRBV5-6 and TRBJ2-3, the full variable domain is DAGVTQSPTHLIKTRGQQVTLRCSPKSGHDTVSWYQQALGQGPQFIFQYYEEEERQRGNFPDRFSGHQFPNYSSELNVNALLLGDSALYLCASSLVGGWGSTDTQYFGPGTRLTVL.

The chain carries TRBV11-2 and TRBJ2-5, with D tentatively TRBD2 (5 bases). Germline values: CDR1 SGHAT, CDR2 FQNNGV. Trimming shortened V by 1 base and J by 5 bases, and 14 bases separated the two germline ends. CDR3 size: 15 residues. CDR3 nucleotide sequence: TGTGCCAGCAGCTTAGTGAGGGTAACGAAGGAGACCCAGTACTTC. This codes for CASSLVRVTKETQYF.

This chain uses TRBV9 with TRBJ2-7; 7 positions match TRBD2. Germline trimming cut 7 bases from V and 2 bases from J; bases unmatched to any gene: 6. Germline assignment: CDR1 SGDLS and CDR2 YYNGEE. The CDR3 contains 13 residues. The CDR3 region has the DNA TGTGCCAGCGGGGACGGGACTACCTACGAGCAGTACTTC. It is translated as CASGDGTTYEQYF. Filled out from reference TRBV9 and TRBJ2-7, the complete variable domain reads DSGVTQTPKHLITATGQRVTLRCSPRSGDLSVYWYQQSLDQGLQFLIQYYNGEERAKGNILERFSAQQFPDLHSELNLSSLELGDSALYFCASGDGTTYEQYFGPGTRLTVT.

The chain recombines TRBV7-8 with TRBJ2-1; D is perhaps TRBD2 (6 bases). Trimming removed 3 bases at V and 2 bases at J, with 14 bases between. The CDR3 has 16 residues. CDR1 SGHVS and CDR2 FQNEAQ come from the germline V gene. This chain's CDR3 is CASSLGVAAPYNEQFF. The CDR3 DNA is TGTGCCAGCAGCTTGGGAGTAGCGGCCCCCTACAATGAGCAGTTCTTC.

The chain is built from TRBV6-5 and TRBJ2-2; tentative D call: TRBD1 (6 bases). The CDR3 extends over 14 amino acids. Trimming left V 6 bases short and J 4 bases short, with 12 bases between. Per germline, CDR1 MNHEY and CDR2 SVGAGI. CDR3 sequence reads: CASSLNRVTGELFF. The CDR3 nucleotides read TGTGCCAGCAGCCTTAACAGGGTCACCGGGGAGCTGTTTTTT.

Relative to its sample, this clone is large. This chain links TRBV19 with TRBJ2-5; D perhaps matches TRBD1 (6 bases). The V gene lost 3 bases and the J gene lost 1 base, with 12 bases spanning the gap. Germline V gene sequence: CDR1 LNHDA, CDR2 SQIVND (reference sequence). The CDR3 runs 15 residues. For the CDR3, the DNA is TGTGCCAGTAGTATGAGGACAGAGCCCCAAGAGACCCAGTACTTC. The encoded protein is CASSMRTEPQETQYF.

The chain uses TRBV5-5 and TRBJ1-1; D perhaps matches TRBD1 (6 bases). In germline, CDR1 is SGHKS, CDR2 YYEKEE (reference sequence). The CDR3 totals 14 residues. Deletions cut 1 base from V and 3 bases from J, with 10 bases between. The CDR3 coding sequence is TGTGCCAGCAGCTTGAGTTCAGGGGACACTGAAGCTTTCTTT. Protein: CASSLSSGDTEAFF.